Below, 14 T cell receptor beta chains from the same sample are listed, as sequenced in a study of CD8 T cells in Susac syndrome. Random hexamers were used to reverse transcribe an amount of about 0.45 to 1 ug RNA. TCRdb independently ran MiXCR on the immunoSEQ multiplex PCR reads; one entry per CDR3 protein. The table shows about 110,000 distinct CDR3 sequences, with approximately 95% occurring only once. The specimen was CD8+ T cells from PBMCs. The receptors here all came from a human donor with Susac syndrome.

The V gene is TRBV12-5, the J gene TRBJ2-2; TRBD1 aligns across 7 bases. CDR3 size: 15 residues. Germline loops: CDR1 LGHNT, CDR2 FRNRAP. Germline trimming cut 5 bases from V and 2 bases from J; bases unmatched to any gene: 5. In nucleotides, the CDR3 is TGTGCTAGTGGTCCGTGGACAGGAAACACCGGGGAGCTGTTTTTT. It yields the protein CASGPWTGNTGELFF.

V and J are TRBV7-6 and TRBJ2-1; 9 nucleotides match TRBD1. With 5 bases clipped from V and 7 bases from J, the junction kept 12 bases outside the gene matches. Germline-derived CDR1 and CDR2 are SGHVS and FNYEAQ. The CDR3 loop spans 16 amino acids. The CDR3 loop reads CASSPPDRGGENEQFF. The DNA of the CDR3 is TGTGCCAGCAGCCCACCCGACAGGGGGGGTGAGAATGAGCAGTTCTTC.

The chain combines TRBV12-3 or TRBV12-4 with TRBJ2-1; perhaps TRBD2 as D (6 bases). The CDR3 length is 14 residues. The V gene lost 3 bases and the J gene lost 8 bases, with 14 bases spanning the gap. The CDR3 loop reads CASSLVGGSDEQFF. Written as DNA, the CDR3 is TGTGCCAGCAGTTTGGTGGGGGGTAGCGATGAGCAGTTCTTC.

This clonotype was detected a few times. This chain connects TRBV9 to TRBJ1-2; no reliable D call. Deletions cut 0 bases from V and 2 bases from J, with 11 bases between. Germline values: CDR1 SGDLS, CDR2 YYNGEE. The CDR3 length is 15 residues. In nucleotides, the CDR3 is TGTGCCAGCAGCGTAGGGGTGGGAGCGAACTATGGCTACACCTTC. Encoded protein: CASSVGVGANYGYTF.

The chain couples TRBV7-8 to TRBJ1-5, with a possible D match to TRBD1 (6 bases). This CDR3 is 15 amino acids long. CDR1 SGHVS and CDR2 FQNEAQ come from the germline V gene. V lost 2 bases, J lost 4 bases, and 12 bases lay in between. This CDR3 is CASSLIGTLNQPQHF. In nucleotides, the CDR3 is TGTGCCAGCAGCTTAATAGGGACATTAAATCAGCCCCAGCATTTT. The full variable domain, completed using reference TRBV7-8 and TRBJ1-5, is GAGVSQSPRYKVAKRGQDVALRCDPISGHVSLFWYQQALGQGPEFLTYFQNEAQLDKSGLPSDRFFAERPEGSVSTLKIQRTQQEDSAVYLCASSLIGTLNQPQHFGDGTRLSIL.

The chain couples TRBV4-3 to TRBJ2-3, with 8 bases identical to TRBD2. Germline V gene data show CDR1 as LGHNA and CDR2 as YSLEER. This CDR3 spans 18 amino acids. V was clipped by 0 bases and J by 0 bases; unmatched bases: 8. The CDR3 DNA is TGCGCCAGCAGCCAAGAACCGGGGGGGCCCGGTAGCACAGATACGCAGTATTTT. Residues: CASSQEPGGPGSTDTQYF.

The chain is built from TRBV12-3 or TRBV12-4 and TRBJ2-5; 12 positions agree with TRBD2. The V segment lost 6 bases and the J segment 7 bases; nucleotides outside the gene matches: 9. The CDR3 is 15 amino acids. The CDR3 loop reads CASSLLAGGGRTQYF. The CDR3 nucleotides read TGTGCCAGCAGCCTTCTAGCGGGGGGGGGCCGGACCCAGTACTTC.

The V call is TRBV20-1, the J call TRBJ2-2; TRBD2 agrees at 15 bases. The V and J ends lost 3 bases and 6 bases, in that order; junction bases with no gene match: 14. Germline CDR1 and CDR2: DFQATT and SNEGSKA (reference sequence). The CDR3 is 19 residues long. The CDR3 nucleotides read TGCAGTGCTAGGAAGCCGGGACTAGCGGGGGGATCATTCTCCGGGGAGCTGTTTTTT. Translated, it gives CSARKPGLAGGSFSGELFF.

The CDR3 nucleotides read TGTGCCATCAGTGAGTTCGGACAGGGCAGCTCCTACAATGAGCAGTTCTTC. It specifies CAISEFGQGSSYNEQFF. The chain links TRBV10-3 to TRBJ2-1, with 8 bases aligning to TRBD1. From germline, CDR1 is ENHRY and CDR2 SYGVKD. This CDR3 is built from 17 residues. The ends lost 1 base at V and 0 bases at J; junction bases unmatched: 5.

The V gene is TRBV3-1, the J gene TRBJ2-3; 9 nucleotides agree with TRBD1. The CDR3 runs to 17 residues. Germline V gene data show CDR1 as LGHDT and CDR2 as YNNKEL (reference sequence). Trimming cost V 1 base and J 4 bases; bases outside gene matches: 9. The CDR3 sequence is CASSQVVGRDRADTQYF. The CDR3 DNA is TGTGCCAGCAGCCAAGTAGTTGGGAGGGACAGGGCAGATACGCAGTATTTT.

This clonotype occurred once. This sequence joins TRBV3-1 and TRBJ2-5; TRBD2 aligns across 7 bases. Per germline, CDR1 LGHDT and CDR2 YNNKEL (reference sequence). The CDR3 loop spans 16 amino acids. The trim removed 7 bases at V and 3 bases at J, leaving 14 bases unmatched. CDR3 DNA: TGTGCCAGCACCGTAGCGGGCGCGGGTCGAGAAGAGACCCAGTACTTC. Its translation: CASTVAGAGREETQYF.

The chain carries TRBV15 and TRBJ1-6; D is perhaps TRBD1 (5 bases). V lost 8 bases to trimming and J lost 3 bases, with 8 bases between them. Per the germline V gene, CDR1 is LNHNV and CDR2 is YYDKDF (reference sequence). The CDR3 has 13 amino acids. In DNA form, the CDR3 reads TGTGCCACCTCTGGGGGCTATAATTCACCCCTCCACTTT. This translates into CATSGGYNSPLHF.

Only one count was recorded for this clonotype. This sequence joins TRBV27 and TRBJ2-7, with D perhaps TRBD2 (6 bases). CDR3 length: 15 amino acids. CDR1 and CDR2 from the germline V gene are MNHEY and SMNVEV (reference sequence). Trimming took off 7 bases at V and 2 bases at J, with 18 bases between the two ends. The CDR3 nucleotides are TGTGCCAGCACCCGGGAGCCGGGAAAAGCCTACGAGCAGTACTTC. Translation gives CASTREPGKAYEQYF.

The rearrangement links TRBV15 to TRBJ2-6; D might be TRBD2 (6 bases). The germline V and J ends were trimmed by 6 bases and 2 bases, with 8 bases remaining between them. The germline V gene encodes CDR1 LNHNV and CDR2 YYDKDF (reference sequence). The CDR3 length is 14 residues. CDR3 loop: CATSPGAGANVLTF. For the CDR3, the DNA is TGTGCCACCAGTCCGGGGGCTGGGGCCAACGTCCTGACTTTC. The full variable domain, its missing parts supplied by reference TRBV15 and TRBJ2-6, is DAMVIQNPRYQVTQFGKPVTLSCSQTLNHNVMYWYQQKSSQAPKLLFHYYDKDFNNEADTPDNFQSRRPNTSFCFLDIRSPGLGDTAMYLCATSPGAGANVLTFGAGSRLTVL.